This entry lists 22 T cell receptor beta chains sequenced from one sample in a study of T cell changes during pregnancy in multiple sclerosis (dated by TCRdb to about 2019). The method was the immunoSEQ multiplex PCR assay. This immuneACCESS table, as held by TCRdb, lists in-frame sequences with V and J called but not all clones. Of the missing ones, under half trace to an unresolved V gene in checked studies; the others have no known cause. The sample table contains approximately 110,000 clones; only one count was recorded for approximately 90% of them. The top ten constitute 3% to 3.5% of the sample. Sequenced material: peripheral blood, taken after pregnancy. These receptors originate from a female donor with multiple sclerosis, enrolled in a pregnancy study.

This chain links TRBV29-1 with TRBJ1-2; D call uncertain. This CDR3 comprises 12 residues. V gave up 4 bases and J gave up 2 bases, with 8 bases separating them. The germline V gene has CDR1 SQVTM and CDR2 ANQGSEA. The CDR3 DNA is TGCAGCGTTGTTAACAGAAACTATGGCTACACCTTC. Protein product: CSVVNRNYGYTF.

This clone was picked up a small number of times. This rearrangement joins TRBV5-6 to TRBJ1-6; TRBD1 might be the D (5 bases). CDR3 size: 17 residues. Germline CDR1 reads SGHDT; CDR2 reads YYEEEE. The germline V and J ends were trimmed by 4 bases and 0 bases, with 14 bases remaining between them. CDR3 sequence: CASSPGLKSSYNSPLHF. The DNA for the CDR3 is TGTGCCAGCAGCCCGGGACTCAAGAGCTCCTATAATTCACCCCTCCACTTT.

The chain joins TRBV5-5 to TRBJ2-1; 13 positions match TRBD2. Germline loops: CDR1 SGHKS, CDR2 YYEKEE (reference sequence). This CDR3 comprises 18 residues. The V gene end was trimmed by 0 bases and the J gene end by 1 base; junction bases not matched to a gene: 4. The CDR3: CASSLATSGGISYNEQFF. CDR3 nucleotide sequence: TGTGCCAGCAGCTTGGCGACTAGCGGGGGGATATCCTACAATGAGCAGTTCTTC. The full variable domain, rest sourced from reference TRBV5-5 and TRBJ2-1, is DAGVTQSPTHLIKTRGQQVTLRCSPISGHKSVSWYQQVLGQGPQFIFQYYEKEERGRGNFPDRFSARQFPNYSSELNVNALLLGDSALYLCASSLATSGGISYNEQFFGPGTRLTVL.

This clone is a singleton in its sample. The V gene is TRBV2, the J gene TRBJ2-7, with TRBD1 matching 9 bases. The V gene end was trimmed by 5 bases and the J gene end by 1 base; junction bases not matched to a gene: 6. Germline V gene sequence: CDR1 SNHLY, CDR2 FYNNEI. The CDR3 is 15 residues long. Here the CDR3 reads CASSRDRATSYEQYF. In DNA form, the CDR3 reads TGTGCCAGCAGTAGGGACAGGGCAACTTCCTACGAGCAGTACTTC. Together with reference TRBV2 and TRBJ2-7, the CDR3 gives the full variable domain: EPEVTQTPSHQVTQMGQEVILRCVPISNHLYFYWYRQILGQKVEFLVSFYNNEISEKSEIFDDQFSVERPDGSNFTLKIRSTKLEDSAMYFCASSRDRATSYEQYFGPGTRLTVT.

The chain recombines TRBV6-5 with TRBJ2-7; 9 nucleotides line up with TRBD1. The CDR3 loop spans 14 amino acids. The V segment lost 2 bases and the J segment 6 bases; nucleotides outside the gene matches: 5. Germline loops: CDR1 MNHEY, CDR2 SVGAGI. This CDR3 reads CASSYVGQGFEQYF. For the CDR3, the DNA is TGTGCCAGCAGTTACGTAGGACAGGGGTTCGAGCAGTACTTC.

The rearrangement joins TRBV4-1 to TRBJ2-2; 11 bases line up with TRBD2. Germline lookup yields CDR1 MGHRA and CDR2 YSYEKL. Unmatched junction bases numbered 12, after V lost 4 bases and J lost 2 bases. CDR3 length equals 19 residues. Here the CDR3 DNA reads TGCGCCAGCAGCCCGCCGACGCTAGCGGGGGGCGCCAACACCGGGGAGCTGTTTTTT. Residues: CASSPPTLAGGANTGELFF.

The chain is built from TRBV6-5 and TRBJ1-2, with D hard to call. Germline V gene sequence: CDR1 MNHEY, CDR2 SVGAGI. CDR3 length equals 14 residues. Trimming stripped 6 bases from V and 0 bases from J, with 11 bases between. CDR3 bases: TGTGCCAGCAGAAAGACAATCTCTAACTATGGCTACACCTTC. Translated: CASRKTISNYGYTF.

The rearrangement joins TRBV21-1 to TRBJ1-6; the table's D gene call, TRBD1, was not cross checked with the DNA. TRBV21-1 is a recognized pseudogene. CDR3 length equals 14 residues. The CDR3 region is CASGSIRGRSPLHF. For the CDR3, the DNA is TGTGCCAGCGGATCTATCAGGGGAAGATCACCCCTCCACTTT.

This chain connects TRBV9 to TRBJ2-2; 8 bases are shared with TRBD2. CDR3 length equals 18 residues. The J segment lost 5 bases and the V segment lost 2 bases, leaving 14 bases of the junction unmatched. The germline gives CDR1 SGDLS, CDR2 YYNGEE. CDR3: CASSVTILPGGRTGELFF. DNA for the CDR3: TGTGCCAGCAGCGTTACCATACTCCCGGGGGGGCGAACCGGGGAGCTGTTTTTT.

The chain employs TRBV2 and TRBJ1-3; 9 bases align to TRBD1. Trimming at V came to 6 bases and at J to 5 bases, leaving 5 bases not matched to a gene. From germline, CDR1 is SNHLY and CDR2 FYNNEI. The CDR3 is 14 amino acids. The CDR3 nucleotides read TGTGCCAGCAGCACTGGACAGGGGAGAAACACCATATATTTT. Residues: CASSTGQGRNTIYF.

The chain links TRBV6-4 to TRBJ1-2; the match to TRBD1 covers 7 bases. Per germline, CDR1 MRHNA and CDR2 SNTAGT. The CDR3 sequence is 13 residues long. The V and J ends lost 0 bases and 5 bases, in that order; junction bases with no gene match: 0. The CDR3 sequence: CASSDSQGYGYTF. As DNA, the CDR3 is TGTGCCAGCAGTGACTCACAGGGGTATGGCTACACCTTC.

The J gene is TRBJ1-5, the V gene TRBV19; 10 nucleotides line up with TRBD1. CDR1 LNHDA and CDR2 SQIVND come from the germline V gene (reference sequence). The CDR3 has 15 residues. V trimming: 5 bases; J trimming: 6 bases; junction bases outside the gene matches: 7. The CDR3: CASSLGTGVRQPQHF. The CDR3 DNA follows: TGTGCCAGTAGTCTAGGGACAGGGGTTCGTCAGCCCCAGCATTTT.

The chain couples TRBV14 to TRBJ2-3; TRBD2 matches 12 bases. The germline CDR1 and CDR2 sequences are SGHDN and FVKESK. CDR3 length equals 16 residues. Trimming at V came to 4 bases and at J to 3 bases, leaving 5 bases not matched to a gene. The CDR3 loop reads CASSLGLAGYTDTQYF. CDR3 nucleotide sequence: TGTGCCAGCAGCCTCGGACTAGCGGGGTATACAGATACGCAGTATTTT.

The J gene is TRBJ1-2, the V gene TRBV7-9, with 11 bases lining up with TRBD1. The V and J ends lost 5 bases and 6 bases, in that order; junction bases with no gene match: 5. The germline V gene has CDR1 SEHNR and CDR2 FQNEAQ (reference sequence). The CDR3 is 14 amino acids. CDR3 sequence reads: CASSPPGQGDGYTF. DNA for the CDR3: TGTGCCAGCAGCCCTCCGGGACAGGGGGATGGCTACACCTTC.

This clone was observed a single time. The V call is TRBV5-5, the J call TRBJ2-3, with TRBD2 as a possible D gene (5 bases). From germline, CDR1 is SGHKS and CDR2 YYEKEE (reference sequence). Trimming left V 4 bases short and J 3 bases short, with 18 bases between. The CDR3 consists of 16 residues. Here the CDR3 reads CASSTAQAGGTDTQYF. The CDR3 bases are TGTGCCAGCAGCACCGCTCAGGCGGGCGGGACAGATACGCAGTATTTT.

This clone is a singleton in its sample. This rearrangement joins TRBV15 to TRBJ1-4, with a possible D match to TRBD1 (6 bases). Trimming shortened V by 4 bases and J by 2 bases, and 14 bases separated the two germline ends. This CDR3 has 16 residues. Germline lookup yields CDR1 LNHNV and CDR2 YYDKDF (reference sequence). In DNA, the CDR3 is TGTGCCACCAGCACGTATCCTCAGGGGACTAATGAAAAACTGTTTTTT. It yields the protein CATSTYPQGTNEKLFF.

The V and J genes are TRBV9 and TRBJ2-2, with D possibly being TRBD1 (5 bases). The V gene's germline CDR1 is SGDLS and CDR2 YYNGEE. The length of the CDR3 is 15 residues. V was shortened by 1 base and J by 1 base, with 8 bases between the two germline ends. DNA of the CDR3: TGTGCCAGCAGCGTATACCAGGGGAACACCGGGGAGCTGTTTTTT. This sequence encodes CASSVYQGNTGELFF.

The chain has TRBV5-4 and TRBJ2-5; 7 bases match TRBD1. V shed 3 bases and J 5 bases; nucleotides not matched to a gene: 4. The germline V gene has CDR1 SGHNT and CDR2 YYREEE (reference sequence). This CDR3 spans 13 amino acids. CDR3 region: CASSYGTEETQYF. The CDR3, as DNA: TGTGCCAGCAGCTACGGGACAGAGGAGACCCAGTACTTC.

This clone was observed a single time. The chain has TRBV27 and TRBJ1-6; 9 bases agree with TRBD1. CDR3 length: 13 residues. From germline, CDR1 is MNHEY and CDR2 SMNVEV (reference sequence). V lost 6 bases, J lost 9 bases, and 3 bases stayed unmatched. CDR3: CASRTDRGSPLHF. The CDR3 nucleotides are TGTGCCAGCAGAACGGACAGGGGTTCACCCCTCCACTTT.

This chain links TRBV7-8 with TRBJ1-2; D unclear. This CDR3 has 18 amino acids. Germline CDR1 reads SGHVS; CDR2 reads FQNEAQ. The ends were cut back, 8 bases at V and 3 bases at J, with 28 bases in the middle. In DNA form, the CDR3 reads TGTGCCAGCCTCTTAAGCCGTTTTTTAGGGAGCCCGGACTATGGCTACACCTTC. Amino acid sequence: CASLLSRFLGSPDYGYTF.

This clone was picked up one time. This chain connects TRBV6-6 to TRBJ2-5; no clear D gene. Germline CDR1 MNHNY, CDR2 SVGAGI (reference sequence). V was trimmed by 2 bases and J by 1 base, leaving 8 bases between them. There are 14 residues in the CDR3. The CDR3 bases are TGTGCCAGCAGTTACGGCCACGTCCAAGAGACCCAGTACTTC. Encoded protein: CASSYGHVQETQYF.

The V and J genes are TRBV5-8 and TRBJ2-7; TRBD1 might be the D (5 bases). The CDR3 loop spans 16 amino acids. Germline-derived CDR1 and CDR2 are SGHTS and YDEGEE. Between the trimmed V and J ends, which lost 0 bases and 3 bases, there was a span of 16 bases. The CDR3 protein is CASSLESAQGLYEQYF. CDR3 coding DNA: TGTGCCAGCAGCTTGGAATCAGCCCAGGGCCTCTACGAGCAGTACTTC. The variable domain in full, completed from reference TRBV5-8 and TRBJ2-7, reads EAGVTQSPTHLIKTRGQQATLRCSPISGHTSVYWYQQALGLGLQFLLWYDEGEERNRGNFPPRFSGRQFPNYSSELNVNALELEDSALYLCASSLESAQGLYEQYFGPGTRLTVT.